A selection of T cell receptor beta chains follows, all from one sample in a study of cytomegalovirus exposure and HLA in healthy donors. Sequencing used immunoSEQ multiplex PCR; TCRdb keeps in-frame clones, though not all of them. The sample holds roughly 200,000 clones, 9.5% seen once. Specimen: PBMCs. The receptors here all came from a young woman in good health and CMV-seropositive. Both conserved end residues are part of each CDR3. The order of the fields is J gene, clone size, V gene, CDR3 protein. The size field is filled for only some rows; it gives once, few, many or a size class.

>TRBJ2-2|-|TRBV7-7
CASSPPDFWASGRALGDGELFF
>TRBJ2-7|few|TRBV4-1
CASSQGSSGRVHEQYF
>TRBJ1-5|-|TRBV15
CATSAPGRGGWSNQPQHF
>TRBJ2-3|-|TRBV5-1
CASSWNPGQGADTQYF
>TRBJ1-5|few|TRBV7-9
CASSPTGPQPQHF
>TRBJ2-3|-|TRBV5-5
CASTPAVRDTQYF
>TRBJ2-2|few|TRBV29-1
CSYLGRGNPGELFF
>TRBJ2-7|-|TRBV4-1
CASSQEPGGRAYEQYF
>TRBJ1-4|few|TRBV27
CASSHQQVGTNEKLFF
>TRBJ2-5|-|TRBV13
CASSYGQGRTQYF
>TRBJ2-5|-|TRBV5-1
CASSTSGGQETQYF
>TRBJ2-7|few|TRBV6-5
CATYESGEQYF
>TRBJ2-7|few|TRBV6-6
CASSYDLARAYEQYF
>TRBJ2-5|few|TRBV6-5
CASSKGVGETQYF
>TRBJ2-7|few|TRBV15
CATSQLTSAVPYEQYF
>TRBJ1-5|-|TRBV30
CAWSVRGNQPQHF
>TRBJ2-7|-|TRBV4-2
CASSPRTRAENEQYF
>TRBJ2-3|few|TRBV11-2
CASSLWSADTQYF
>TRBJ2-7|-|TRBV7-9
CASSLFVAGGVEQYF
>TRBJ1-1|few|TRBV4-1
CASSQGGLTEAFF
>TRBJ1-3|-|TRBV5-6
CASSSTGLTIYF
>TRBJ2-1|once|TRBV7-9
CASSSSGSGNNEQFF
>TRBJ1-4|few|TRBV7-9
CASSSGFGEKLFF
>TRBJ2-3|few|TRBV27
CASGWTGSDTQYF
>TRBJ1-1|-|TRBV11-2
CASSSARGSGAFF
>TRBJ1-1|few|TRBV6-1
CASRDRGHTEAFF
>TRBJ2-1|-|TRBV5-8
CASSLDGTFYNEQFF